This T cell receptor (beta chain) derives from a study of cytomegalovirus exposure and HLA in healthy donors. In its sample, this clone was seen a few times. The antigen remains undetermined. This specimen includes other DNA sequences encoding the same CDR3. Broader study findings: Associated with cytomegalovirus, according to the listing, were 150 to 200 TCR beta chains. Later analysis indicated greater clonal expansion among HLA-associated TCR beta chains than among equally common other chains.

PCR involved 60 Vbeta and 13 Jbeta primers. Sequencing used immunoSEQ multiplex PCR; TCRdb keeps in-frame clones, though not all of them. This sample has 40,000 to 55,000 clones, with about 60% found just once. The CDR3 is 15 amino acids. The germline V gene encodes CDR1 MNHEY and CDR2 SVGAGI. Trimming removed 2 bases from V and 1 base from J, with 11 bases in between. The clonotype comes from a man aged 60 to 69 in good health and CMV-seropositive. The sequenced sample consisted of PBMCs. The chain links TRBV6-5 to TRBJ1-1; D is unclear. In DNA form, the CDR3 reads TGTGCCAGCAGTTACCGACCAGAGGGGAACACTGAAGCTTTCTTT. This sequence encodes CASSYRPEGNTEAFF.